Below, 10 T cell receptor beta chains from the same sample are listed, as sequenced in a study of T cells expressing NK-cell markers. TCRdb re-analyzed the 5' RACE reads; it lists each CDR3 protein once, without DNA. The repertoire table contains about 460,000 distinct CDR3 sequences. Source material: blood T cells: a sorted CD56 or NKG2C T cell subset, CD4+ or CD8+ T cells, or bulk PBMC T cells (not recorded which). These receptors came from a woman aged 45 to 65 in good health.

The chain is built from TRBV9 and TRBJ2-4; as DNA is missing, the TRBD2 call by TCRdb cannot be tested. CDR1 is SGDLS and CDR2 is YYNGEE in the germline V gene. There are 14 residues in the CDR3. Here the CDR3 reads CASSVGTRNNIQYF. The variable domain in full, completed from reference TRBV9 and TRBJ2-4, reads DSGVTQTPKHLITATGQRVTLRCSPRSGDLSVYWYQQSLDQGLQFLIQYYNGEERAKGNILERFSAQQFPDLHSELNLSSLELGDSALYFCASSVGTRNNIQYFGAGTRLSVL.

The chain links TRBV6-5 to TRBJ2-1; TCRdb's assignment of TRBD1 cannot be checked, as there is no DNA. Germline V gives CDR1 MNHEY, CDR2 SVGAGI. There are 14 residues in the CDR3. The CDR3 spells CASRPTGLVNEQFF.

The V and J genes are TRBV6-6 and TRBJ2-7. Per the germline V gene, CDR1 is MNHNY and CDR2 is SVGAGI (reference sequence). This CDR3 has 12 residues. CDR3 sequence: CASQDKHYEQYF.

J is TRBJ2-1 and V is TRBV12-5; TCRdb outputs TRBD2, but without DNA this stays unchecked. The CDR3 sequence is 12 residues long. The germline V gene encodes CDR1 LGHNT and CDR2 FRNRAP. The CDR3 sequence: CASGSSRIEQFF.

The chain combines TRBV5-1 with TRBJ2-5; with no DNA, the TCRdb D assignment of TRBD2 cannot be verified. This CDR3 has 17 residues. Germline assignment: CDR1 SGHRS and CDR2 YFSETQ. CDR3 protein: CASSTGGLAGVQETQYF.

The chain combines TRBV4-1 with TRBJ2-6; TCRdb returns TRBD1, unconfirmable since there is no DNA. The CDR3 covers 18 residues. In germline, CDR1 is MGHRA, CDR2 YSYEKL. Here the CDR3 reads CASSLTGQGASGANVLTF.

The CDR3 sequence is CASKAAAGAPGELFF. The chain couples TRBV2 to TRBJ2-2; absent DNA, TCRdb's TRBD2 call cannot be checked. The CDR3 consists of 15 residues. Germline V gene sequence: CDR1 SNHLY, CDR2 FYNNEI. The whole variable domain, filled in from reference TRBV2 and TRBJ2-2, reads EPEVTQTPSHQVTQMGQEVILRCVPISNHLYFYWYRQILGQKVEFLVSFYNNEISEKSEIFDDQFSVERPDGSNFTLKIRSTKLEDSAMYFCASKAAAGAPGELFFGEGSRLTVL.

CDR3 residues: CASKGQLSGNTIYF. This chain connects TRBV6-1 to TRBJ1-3; TCRdb picks TRBD1, but there is no DNA to check that call. The CDR3 totals 14 residues. Germline assignment: CDR1 MNHNS and CDR2 SASEGT.

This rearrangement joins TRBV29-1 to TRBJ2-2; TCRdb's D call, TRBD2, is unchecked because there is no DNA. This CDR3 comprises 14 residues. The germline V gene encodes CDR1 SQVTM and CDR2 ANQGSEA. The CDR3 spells CTIRRTSNTGELFF.

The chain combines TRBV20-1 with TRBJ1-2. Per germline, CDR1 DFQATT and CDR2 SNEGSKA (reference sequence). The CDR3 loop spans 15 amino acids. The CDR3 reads CSASSTGILLYGYTF.